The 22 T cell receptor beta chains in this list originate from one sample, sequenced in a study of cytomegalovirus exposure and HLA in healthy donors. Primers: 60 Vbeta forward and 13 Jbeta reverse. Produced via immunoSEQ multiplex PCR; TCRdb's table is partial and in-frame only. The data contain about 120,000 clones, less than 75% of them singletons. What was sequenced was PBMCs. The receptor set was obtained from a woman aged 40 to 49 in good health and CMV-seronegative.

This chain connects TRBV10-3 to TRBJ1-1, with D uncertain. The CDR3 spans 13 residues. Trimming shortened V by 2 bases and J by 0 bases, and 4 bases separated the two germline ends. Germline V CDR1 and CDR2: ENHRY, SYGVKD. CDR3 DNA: TGTGCCATCAGTGAGGGCCTGAACACTGAAGCTTTCTTT. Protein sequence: CAISEGLNTEAFF.

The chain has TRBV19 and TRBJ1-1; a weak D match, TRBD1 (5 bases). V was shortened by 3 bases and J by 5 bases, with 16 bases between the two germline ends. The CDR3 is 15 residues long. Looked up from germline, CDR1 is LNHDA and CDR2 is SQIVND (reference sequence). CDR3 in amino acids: CASSIYGGGYTEAFF. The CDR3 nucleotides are TGTGCCAGTAGTATTTATGGCGGGGGATATACTGAAGCTTTCTTT.

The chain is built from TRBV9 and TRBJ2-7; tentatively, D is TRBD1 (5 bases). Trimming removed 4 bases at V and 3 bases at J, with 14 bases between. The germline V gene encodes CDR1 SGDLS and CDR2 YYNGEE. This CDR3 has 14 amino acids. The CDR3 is CASSRTPDVYEQYF. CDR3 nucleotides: TGTGCCAGCAGCCGGACACCGGACGTCTACGAGCAGTACTTC.

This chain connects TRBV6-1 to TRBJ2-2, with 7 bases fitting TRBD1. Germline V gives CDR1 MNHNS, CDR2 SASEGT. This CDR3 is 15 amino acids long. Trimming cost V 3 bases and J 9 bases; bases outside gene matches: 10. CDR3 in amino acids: CASSDPATGPRELFF. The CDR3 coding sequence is TGTGCCAGCAGTGACCCCGCGACAGGGCCCAGGGAGCTGTTTTTT.

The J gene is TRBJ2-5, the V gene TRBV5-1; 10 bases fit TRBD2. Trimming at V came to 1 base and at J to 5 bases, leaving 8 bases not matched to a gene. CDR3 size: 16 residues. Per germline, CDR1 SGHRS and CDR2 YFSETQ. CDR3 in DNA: TGCGCCAGCAGCTTGCCGGGAGCGGGAGGGCCGGAGACCCAGTACTTC. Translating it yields CASSLPGAGGPETQYF.

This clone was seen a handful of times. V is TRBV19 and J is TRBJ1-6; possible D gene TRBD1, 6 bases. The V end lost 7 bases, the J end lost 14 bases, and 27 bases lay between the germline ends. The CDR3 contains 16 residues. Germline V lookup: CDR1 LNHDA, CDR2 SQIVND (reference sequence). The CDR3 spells CASKSAGGTSNLALHF. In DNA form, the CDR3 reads TGTGCCAGTAAATCCGCGGGGGGCACGTCTAATTTGGCCCTCCACTTT.

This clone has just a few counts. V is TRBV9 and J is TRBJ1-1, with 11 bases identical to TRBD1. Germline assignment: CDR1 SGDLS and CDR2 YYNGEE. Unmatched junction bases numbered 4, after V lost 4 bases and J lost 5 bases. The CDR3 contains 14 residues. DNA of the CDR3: TGTGCCAGCAGCCCGGGACAGGGGGTTACTGAAGCTTTCTTT. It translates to CASSPGQGVTEAFF.

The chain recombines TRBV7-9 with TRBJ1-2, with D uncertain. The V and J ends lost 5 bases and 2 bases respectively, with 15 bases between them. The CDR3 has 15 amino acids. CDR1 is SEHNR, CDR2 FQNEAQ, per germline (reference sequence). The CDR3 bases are TGTGCCAGCAGCCCATCTGGGCAAGCCAACTATGGCTACACCTTC. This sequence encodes CASSPSGQANYGYTF.

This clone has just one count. The CDR3 nucleotides are TGTGCCAGCAGCTTAGACTCCGATCAGCCCCAGCATTTT. Protein: CASSLDSDQPQHF. The genes are TRBV7-3 and TRBJ1-5; D is unresolved. V lost 2 bases to trimming and J lost 5 bases, with 7 bases between them. The CDR3 loop spans 13 amino acids. Looked up from germline, CDR1 is SGHTA and CDR2 is FQGTGA.

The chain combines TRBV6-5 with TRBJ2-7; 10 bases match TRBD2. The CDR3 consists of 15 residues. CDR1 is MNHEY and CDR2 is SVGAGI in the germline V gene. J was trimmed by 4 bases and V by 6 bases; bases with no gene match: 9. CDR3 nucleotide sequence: TGTGCCAGCAGCCCTGAGCGGGGGGGCCGATACGAGCAGTACTTC. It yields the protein CASSPERGGRYEQYF.

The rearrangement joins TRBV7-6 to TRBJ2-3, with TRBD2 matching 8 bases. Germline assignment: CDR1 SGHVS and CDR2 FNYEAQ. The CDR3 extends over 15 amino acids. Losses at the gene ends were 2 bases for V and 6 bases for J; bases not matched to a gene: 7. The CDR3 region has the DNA TGTGCCAGCAGCTTATCCGGGGGGGGTAGCGATACGCAGTATTTT. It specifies CASSLSGGGSDTQYF.

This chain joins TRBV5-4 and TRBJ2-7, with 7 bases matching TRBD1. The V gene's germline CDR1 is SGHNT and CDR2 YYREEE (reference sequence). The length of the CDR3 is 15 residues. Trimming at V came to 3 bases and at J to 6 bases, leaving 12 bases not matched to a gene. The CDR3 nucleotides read TGTGCCAGCAGCTGGGTGACAGGTACAGGGGTCGAGCAGTACTTC. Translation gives CASSWVTGTGVEQYF.

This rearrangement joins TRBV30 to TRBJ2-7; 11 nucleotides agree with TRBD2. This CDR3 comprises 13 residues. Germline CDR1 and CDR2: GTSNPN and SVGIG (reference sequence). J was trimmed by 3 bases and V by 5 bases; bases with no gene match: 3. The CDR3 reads CAWHLAGGYEQYF. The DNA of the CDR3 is TGTGCCTGGCACCTAGCGGGGGGCTACGAGCAGTACTTC. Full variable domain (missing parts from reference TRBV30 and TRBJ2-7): SQTIHQWPATLVQPVGSPLSLECTVEGTSNPNLYWYRQAAGRGLQLLFYSVGIGQISSEVPQNLSASRPQDRQFILSSKKLLLSDSGFYLCAWHLAGGYEQYFGPGTRLTVT.

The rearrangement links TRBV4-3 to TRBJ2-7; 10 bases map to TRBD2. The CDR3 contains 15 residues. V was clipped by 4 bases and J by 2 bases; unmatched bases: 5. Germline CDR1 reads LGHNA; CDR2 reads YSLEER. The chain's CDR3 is CASSPGLALAYEQYF. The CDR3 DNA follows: TGCGCCAGCAGCCCGGGACTAGCGCTCGCCTACGAGCAGTACTTC.

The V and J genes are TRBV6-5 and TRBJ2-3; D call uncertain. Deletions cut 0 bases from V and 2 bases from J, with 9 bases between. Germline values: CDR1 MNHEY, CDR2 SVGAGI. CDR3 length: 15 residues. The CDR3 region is CASSYSLGYTDTQYF. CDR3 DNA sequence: TGTGCCAGCAGTTACTCGCTAGGTTACACAGATACGCAGTATTTT.

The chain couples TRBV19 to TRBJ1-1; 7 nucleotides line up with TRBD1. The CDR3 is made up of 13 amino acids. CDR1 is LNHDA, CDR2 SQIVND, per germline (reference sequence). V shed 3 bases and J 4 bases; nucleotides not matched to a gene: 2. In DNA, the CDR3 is TGTGCCAGTAGTATTACAGGGGTCACTGAAGCTTTCTTT. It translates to CASSITGVTEAFF.

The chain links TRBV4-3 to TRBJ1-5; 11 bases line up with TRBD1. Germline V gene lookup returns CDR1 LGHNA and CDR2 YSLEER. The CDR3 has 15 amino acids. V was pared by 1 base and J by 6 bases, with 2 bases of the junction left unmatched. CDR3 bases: TGCGCCAGCAGCCAAGGGACAGGGGGCAGTCAGCCCCAGCATTTT. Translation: CASSQGTGGSQPQHF.

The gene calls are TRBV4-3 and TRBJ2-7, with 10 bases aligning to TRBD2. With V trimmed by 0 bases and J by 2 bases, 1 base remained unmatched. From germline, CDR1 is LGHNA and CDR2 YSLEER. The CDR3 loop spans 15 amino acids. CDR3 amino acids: CASSQEAGGAYEQYF. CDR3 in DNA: TGCGCCAGCAGCCAAGAAGCGGGGGGGGCCTACGAGCAGTACTTC.

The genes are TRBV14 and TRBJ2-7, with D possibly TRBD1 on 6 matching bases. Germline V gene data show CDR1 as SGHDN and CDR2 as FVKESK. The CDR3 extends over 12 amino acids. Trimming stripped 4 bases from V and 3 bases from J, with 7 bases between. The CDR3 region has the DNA TGTGCCAGCAGCCTACAGGGCTACGAGCAGTACTTC. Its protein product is CASSLQGYEQYF. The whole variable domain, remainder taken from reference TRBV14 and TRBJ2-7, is EAGVTQFPSHSVIEKGQTVTLRCDPISGHDNLYWYRRVMGKEIKFLLHFVKESKQDESGMPNNRFLAERTGGTYSTLKVQPAELEDSGVYFCASSLQGYEQYFGPGTRLTVT.

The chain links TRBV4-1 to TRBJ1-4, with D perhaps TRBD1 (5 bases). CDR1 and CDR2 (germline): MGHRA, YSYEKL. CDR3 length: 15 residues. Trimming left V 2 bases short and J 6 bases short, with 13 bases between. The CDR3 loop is CASSQIGVRDEKLFF. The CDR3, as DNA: TGCGCCAGCAGCCAAATAGGGGTTCGGGATGAAAAACTGTTTTTT.

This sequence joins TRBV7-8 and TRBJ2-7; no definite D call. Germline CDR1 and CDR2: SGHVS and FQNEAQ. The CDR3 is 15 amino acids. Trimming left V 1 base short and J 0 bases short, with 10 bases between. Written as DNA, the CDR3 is TGTGCCAGCAGCTTAGATGCCCACACCTCCTACGAGCAGTACTTC. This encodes CASSLDAHTSYEQYF.

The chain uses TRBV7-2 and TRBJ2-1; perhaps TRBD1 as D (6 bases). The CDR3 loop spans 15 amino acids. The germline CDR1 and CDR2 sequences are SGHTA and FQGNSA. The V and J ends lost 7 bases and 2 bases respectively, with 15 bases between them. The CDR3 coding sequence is TGTGCCAGCACCCCTGGTGGGGGCACCTACAATGAGCAGTTCTTC. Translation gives CASTPGGGTYNEQFF.